The sequence of this T cell receptor (beta chain) was determined in a study of cytomegalovirus exposure and HLA in healthy donors. After removal of 3 bases from V and 1 base from J, the junction contained 6 bases not matched to a gene. CDR3 size: 15 residues. The germline V gene encodes CDR1 GTSNPN and CDR2 SVGIG (reference sequence). Sequencing used immunoSEQ multiplex PCR; TCRdb keeps in-frame clones, though not all of them. The data show 80,000 to 95,000 clones, with 90% to 95% seen just once and approximately 1.1% held by the top ten. Material: PBMCs. This TCR was sampled from a woman aged 25 to 39 in good health and CMV-seropositive. The chain uses TRBV30 and TRBJ1-5; 7 bases match TRBD1. CDR3 protein: CAWSPEGASNQPQHF. Written as DNA, the CDR3 is TGTGCCTGGAGCCCAGAGGGGGCGAGCAATCAGCCCCAGCATTTT.